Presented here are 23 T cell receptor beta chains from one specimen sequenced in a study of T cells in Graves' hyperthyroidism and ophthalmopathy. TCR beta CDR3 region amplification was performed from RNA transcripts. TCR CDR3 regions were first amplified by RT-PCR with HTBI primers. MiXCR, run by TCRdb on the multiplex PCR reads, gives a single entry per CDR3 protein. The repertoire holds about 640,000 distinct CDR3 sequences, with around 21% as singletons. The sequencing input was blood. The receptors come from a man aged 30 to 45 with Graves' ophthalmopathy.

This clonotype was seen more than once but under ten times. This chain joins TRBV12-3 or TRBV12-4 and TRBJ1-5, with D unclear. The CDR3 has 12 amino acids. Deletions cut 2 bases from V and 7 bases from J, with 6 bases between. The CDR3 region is CASSLSRQPQHF. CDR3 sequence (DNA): TGTGCCAGCAGTTTATCTCGACAGCCCCAGCATTTT.

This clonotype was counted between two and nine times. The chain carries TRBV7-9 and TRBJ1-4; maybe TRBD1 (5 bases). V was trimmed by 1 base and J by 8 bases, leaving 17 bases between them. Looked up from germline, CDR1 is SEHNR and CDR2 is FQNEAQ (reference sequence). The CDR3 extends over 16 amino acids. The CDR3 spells CASSLGVGTAEEKLFF. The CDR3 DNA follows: TGTGCCAGCAGCTTAGGGGTGGGGACGGCGGAAGAAAAACTGTTTTTT.

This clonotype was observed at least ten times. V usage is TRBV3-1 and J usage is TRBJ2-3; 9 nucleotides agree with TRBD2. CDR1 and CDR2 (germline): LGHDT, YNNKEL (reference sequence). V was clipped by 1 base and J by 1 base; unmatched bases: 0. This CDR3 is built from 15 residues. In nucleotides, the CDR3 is TGTGCCAGCAGCCAAGGACTAGCGGGCACAGATACGCAGTATTTT. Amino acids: CASSQGLAGTDTQYF.

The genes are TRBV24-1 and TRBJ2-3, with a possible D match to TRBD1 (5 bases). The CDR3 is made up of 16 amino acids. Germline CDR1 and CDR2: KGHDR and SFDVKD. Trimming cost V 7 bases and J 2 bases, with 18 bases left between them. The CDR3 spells CATSDLTQGVTDTQYF. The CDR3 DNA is TGTGCCACCAGCGACCTGACACAAGGGGTCACAGATACGCAGTATTTT.

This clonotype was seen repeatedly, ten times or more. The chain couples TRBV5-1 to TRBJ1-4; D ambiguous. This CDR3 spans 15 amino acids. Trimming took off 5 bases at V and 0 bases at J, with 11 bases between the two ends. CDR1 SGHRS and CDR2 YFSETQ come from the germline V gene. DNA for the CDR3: TGCGCCAGCAGAACTGCAAGTGCAACTAATGAAAAACTGTTTTTT. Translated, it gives CASRTASATNEKLFF.

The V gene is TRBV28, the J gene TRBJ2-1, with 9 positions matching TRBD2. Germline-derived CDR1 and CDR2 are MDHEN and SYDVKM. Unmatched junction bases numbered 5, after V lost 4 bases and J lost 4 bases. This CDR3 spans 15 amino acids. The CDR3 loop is CASSSMREGYNEQFF. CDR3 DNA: TGTGCCAGCAGTTCGATGCGGGAGGGTTACAATGAGCAGTTCTTC. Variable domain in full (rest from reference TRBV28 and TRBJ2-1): DVKVTQSSRYLVKRTGEKVFLECVQDMDHENMFWYRQDPGLGLRLIYFSYDVKMKEKGDIPEGYSVSREKKERFSLILESASTNQTSMYLCASSSMREGYNEQFFGPGTRLTVL.

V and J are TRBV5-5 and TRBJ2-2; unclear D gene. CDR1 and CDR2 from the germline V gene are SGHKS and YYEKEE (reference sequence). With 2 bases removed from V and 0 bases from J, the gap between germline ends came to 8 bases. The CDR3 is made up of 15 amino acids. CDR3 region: CASSLTVPNTGELFF. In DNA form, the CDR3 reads TGTGCCAGCAGCTTAACAGTCCCGAACACCGGGGAGCTGTTTTTT.

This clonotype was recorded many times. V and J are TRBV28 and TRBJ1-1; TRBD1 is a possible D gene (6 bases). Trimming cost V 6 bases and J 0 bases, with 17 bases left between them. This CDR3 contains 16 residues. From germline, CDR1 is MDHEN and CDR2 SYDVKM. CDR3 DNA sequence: TGTGCCAGCAGCTCTGAAAAGGGACACCTGAACACTGAAGCTTTCTTT. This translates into CASSSEKGHLNTEAFF.

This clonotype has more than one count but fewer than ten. The CDR3 is CSAIRQGGNQPQHF. DNA of the CDR3: TGCAGTGCTATTCGACAGGGGGGTAATCAGCCCCAGCATTTT. The rearrangement links TRBV20-1 to TRBJ1-5; 9 bases map to TRBD1. J was trimmed by 4 bases and V by 4 bases; bases with no gene match: 5. The CDR3 runs 14 residues. Germline lookup yields CDR1 DFQATT and CDR2 SNEGSKA (reference sequence).

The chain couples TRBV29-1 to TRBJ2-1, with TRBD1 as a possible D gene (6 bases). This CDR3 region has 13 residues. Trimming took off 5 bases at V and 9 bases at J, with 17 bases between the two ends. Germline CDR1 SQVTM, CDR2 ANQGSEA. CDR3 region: CSVQRGSSAEQFF. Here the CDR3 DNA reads TGCAGCGTTCAAAGGGGGTCTAGTGCTGAGCAGTTCTTC.

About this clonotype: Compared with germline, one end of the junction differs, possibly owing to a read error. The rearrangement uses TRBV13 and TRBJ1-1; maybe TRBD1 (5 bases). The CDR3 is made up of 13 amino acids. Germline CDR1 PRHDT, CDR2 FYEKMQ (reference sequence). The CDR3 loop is CASSLEGSTEALF. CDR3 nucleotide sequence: TGTGCCAGCAGCTTAGAGGGGTCCACTGAAGCTCTCTTT. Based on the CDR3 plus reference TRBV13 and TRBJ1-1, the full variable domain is AAGVIQSPRHLIKEKRETATLKCYPIPRHDTVYWYQQGPGQDPQFLISFYEKMQSDKGSIPDRFSAQQFSDYHSELNMSSLELGDSALYFCASSLEGSTEALFGQGTRLTVV.

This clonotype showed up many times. The CDR3, as DNA: TGTGCCAGCAGTTTCCCTAGCGGGAGGGCCTTTGGCAATGAGCAGTTCTTC. Translation: CASSFPSGRAFGNEQFF. The chain couples TRBV28 to TRBJ2-1, with 12 bases matching TRBD2. The trim removed 3 bases at V and 6 bases at J, leaving 9 bases unmatched. The V gene's germline CDR1 is MDHEN and CDR2 SYDVKM. The CDR3 length is 17 residues.

The CDR3 reads CASSYGTEKNEQFF. In DNA form, the CDR3 reads TGTGCCAGCAGTTACGGGACAGAAAAAAATGAGCAGTTCTTC. The chain uses TRBV6-5 and TRBJ2-1; 7 bases line up with TRBD1. Trimming at V came to 2 bases and at J to 7 bases, leaving 5 bases not matched to a gene. This CDR3 contains 14 residues. Germline CDR1 and CDR2: MNHEY and SVGAGI.

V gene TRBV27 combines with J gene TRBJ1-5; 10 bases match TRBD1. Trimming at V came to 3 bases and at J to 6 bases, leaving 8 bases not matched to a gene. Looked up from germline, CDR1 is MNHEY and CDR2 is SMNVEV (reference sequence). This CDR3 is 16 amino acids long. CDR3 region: CASSLTGGEIAQPQHF. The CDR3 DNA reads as TGTGCCAGCAGTTTGACAGGGGGCGAAATCGCTCAGCCCCAGCATTTT.

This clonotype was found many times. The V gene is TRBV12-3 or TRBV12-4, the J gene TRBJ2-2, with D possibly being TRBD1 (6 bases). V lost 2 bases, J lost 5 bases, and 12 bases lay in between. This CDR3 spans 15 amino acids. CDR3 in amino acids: CASSLITGQTGELFF. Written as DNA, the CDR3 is TGTGCCAGCAGTTTAATCACAGGGCAAACCGGGGAGCTGTTTTTT.

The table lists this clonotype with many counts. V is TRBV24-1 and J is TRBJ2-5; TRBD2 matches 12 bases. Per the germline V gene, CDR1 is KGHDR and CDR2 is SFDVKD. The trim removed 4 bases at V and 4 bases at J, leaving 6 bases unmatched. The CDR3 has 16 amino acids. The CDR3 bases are TGTGCCACCAGTGAGGGTCGACTAGCGGGAGTAGAGACCCAGTACTTC. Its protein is CATSEGRLAGVETQYF.

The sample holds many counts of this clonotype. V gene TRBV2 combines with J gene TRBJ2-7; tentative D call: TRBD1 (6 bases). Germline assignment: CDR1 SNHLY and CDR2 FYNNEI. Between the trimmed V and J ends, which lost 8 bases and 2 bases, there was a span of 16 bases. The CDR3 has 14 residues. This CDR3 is CASEEADSTYEQYF. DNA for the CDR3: TGTGCCAGCGAGGAGGCGGACAGCACCTACGAGCAGTACTTC.

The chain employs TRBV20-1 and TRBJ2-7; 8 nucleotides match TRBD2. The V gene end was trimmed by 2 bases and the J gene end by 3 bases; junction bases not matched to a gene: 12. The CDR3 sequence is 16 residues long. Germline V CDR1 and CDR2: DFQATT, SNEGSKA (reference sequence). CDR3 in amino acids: CSARTLAGRTSYEQYF. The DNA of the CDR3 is TGCAGTGCTAGAACCCTAGCGGGCCGTACGAGCTACGAGCAGTACTTC.

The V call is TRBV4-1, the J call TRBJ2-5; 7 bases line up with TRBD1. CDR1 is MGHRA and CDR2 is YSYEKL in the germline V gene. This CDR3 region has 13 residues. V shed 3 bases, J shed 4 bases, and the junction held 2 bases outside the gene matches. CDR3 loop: CASSQGQLETQYF. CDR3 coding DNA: TGCGCCAGCAGCCAGGGACAGCTAGAGACCCAGTACTTC.

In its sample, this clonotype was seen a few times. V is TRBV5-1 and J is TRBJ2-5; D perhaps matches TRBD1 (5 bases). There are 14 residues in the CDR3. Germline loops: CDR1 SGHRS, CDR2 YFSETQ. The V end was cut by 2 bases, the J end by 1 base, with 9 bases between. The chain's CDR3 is CASSFSGIQETQYF. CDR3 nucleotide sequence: TGCGCCAGCAGCTTTTCAGGGATCCAAGAGACCCAGTACTTC. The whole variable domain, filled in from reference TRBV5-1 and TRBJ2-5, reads KAGVTQTPRYLIKTRGQQVTLSCSPISGHRSVSWYQQTPGQGLQFLFEYFSETQRNKGNFPGRFSGRQFSNSRSEMNVSTLELGDSALYLCASSFSGIQETQYFGPGTRLLVL.

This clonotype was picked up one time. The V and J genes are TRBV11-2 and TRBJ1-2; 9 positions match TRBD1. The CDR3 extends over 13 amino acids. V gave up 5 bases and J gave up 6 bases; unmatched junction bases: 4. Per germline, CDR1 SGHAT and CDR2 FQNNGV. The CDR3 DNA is TGTGCCAGCAGCCAAGGGACAGGGAATGGCTACACCTTC. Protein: CASSQGTGNGYTF.

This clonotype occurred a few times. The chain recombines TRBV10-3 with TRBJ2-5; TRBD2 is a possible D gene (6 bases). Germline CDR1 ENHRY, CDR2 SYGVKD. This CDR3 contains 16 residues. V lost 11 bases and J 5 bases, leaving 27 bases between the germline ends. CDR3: CAAHPAGTLGKETQYF. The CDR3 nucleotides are TGTGCCGCACATCCGGCCGGGACTTTGGGGAAGGAGACCCAGTACTTC.

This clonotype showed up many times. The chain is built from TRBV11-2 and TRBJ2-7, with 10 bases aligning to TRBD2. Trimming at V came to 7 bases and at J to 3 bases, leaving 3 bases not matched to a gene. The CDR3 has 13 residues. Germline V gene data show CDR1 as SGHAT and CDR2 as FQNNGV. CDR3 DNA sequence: TGTGCCAGCACAGGGACTAGCGACTACGAGCAGTACTTC. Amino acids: CASTGTSDYEQYF. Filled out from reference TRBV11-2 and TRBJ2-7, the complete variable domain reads EAGVAQSPRYKIIEKRQSVAFWCNPISGHATLYWYQQILGQGPKLLIQFQNNGVVDDSQLPKDRFSAERLKGVDSTLKIQPAKLEDSAVYLCASTGTSDYEQYFGPGTRLTVT.